These T cell receptor beta chains were read from a single sample in a study of T-cell reconstitution after alpha-beta-depleted transplantation in children. TCRdb passed the PCR reads through MiXCR, listing each CDR3 protein once. The top ten hold 10% of the sample, which has around 250,000 distinct CDR3 sequences, more than 9% seen once. Sequenced material: PBMCs from the stem cell graft donor, taken from the stem cell graft. The source is a human donor who donated a stem cell graft to a child with SCID. The CDR3 runs from the conserved cysteine through the conserved F or W. A D gene is named only where the DNA matches it firmly. Clone size is shown for a subset of rows, as once, few, many or a class of expanded clone.

cdr3_nt	cdr3_aa	j_call	clone_size	v_call	d_call
TGTGCCAGCAGCCTACAGACAGGGAACGGTGAGCAGTTCTTC	CASSLQTGNGEQFF	TRBJ2-1	.	TRBV7-8	TRBD1
TGTGCCAGCAGCCGAATAGCGGGGGGGCTCGTCAATGAGCAGTTCTTC	CASSRIAGGLVNEQFF	TRBJ2-1	.	TRBV7-2	TRBD2
TGTGCCAGCAGGGGACAGGCTAACTACGAGCAGTACTTC	CASRGQANYEQYF	TRBJ2-7	.	TRBV27	TRBD1
TGTGCCAGCAGCCGTGATGGACGGGGCTCACCCCTCCACTTT	CASSRDGRGSPLHF	TRBJ1-6	few	TRBV7-9	.
TGTGCCAGCAGCTTCAGGGGGCAGGTGTCCTACAATGAGCAGTTCTTC	CASSFRGQVSYNEQFF	TRBJ2-1	.	TRBV7-9	TRBD1
TGTGCCAGCAGCCAAGAGGTGGGGTGGTGGAACACCGGGGAGCTGTTTTTT	CASSQEVGWWNTGELFF	TRBJ2-2	few	TRBV14	.
TGCAGTGCTAGAGATGGGGGGGCAGCCCCATACAATGAGCAGTTCTTC	CSARDGGAAPYNEQFF	TRBJ2-1	many	TRBV20-1	.
TGTGCCAGCAGTCCAAGACAGGGATCGGCTTTCTTT	CASSPRQGSAFF	TRBJ1-1	many	TRBV12-3/TRBV12-4	TRBD1
TGCAGTGCTATCGGGCAGGACTCCGCCTACAATGAGCAGTTCTTC	CSAIGQDSAYNEQFF	TRBJ2-1	few	TRBV20-1	.
TGTGCCAGCAGCTCCTATAGGACAGGGAACAATGAGCAGTTCTTC	CASSSYRTGNNEQFF	TRBJ2-1	.	TRBV7-9	TRBD1
TGCAGTGCTAGTTCGTGGACGGAGAACACTGAAGCTTTCTTT	CSASSWTENTEAFF	TRBJ1-1	many	TRBV20-1	.
TGTGCCAGCAGTGAAACACGCACCGGGGAGCTGTTTTTT	CASSETRTGELFF	TRBJ2-2	.	TRBV6-1	.
TGTGCCATCAGTGAGTCCAGATTCAATGAGCAGTTCTTC	CAISESRFNEQFF	TRBJ2-1	.	TRBV10-3	.
TGTGCCAGCAGCATCCTATGGGCCATGGATGGCTACACCTTC	CASSILWAMDGYTF	TRBJ1-2	many	TRBV7-2	.
TGTGCCAGTAGTATGGGGCAGGGGAGCAAAAACATTCAGTACTTC	CASSMGQGSKNIQYF	TRBJ2-4	few	TRBV19	.
TGTGCCAGCAGTGATCAACCGGACTATGGCTACACCTTC	CASSDQPDYGYTF	TRBJ1-2	.	TRBV9	.
TGTGCCAGCAGCTTAGCTTTGACAGGGAAAAGCTCTGGAAACACCATATATTTT	CASSLALTGKSSGNTIYF	TRBJ1-3	.	TRBV7-2	TRBD1
TGCGCCAGCAGCTTGGATCGTGCGGGGAGGTCGAACACCGGGGAGCTGTTTTTT	CASSLDRAGRSNTGELFF	TRBJ2-2	many	TRBV5-1	.
TGTGCCAGCAGTTCACAGGGCTCCGGGGAGCTGTTTTTT	CASSSQGSGELFF	TRBJ2-2	few	TRBV27	.
TGTGCCAGCAGCTTAAGACAGTCCTACGAGCAGTACTTC	CASSLRQSYEQYF	TRBJ2-7	many	TRBV5-5	.
TGCGCCAGCAGCTTGGCGGCGGTTGAGACCCAGTACTTC	CASSLAAVETQYF	TRBJ2-5	few	TRBV5-1	.
TGTGCCAGCAGCTTACAGATCTATAATTCACCCCTCCACTTT	CASSLQIYNSPLHF	TRBJ1-6	many	TRBV7-8	.
TGCGCCAGCAGCTCACAGGGGGGAGAGAACACTGAAGCTTTCTTT	CASSSQGGENTEAFF	TRBJ1-1	few	TRBV5-1	TRBD1
TGCGCCAGCAGCTTCCCCGACACCTCCCAAGAGACCCAGTACTTC	CASSFPDTSQETQYF	TRBJ2-5	.	TRBV5-1	.
TGTGCCAGCAGGGGGGACAGTAGCACAGATACGCAGTATTTT	CASRGDSSTDTQYF	TRBJ2-3	many	TRBV12-3/TRBV12-4	TRBD1
TGTGCCAGCAGCTTTCCCGGGTCGACTGAAGCTTTCTTT	CASSFPGSTEAFF	TRBJ1-1	.	TRBV7-9	.
TGCAGTGCTAGTCCCTTCTCCGGAGCTTTCTTT	CSASPFSGAFF	TRBJ1-1	.	TRBV20-1	.
TGTGCCAGCAGCCAAGGCATTTCGCTCGACAGACACTACGAGCAGTACTTC	CASSQGISLDRHYEQYF	TRBJ2-7	many	TRBV3-1	.
TGTGCCACCAGCAGAGACCCAGGGTCTACCTACGAGCAGTACTTC	CATSRDPGSTYEQYF	TRBJ2-7	many	TRBV15	.
TGCGCCAGCAGCCAAGGGCCTAGCGCATCCTACGAGCAGTACTTC	CASSQGPSASYEQYF	TRBJ2-7	.	TRBV4-1	.
TGTGCCAGCAGCCCTGGACAGGGGGTGAACGAGCAGTACTTC	CASSPGQGVNEQYF	TRBJ2-7	few	TRBV7-3	TRBD1
TGTGCCAGTAGTAGATTAGGTCCAGCCCTTAAAGAGACCCAGTACTTC	CASSRLGPALKETQYF	TRBJ2-5	.	TRBV19	.
TGTGCCAGTAGTATCGGGACAGGGGTTTTATTGGGAGAGACCCAGTACTTC	CASSIGTGVLLGETQYF	TRBJ2-5	few	TRBV19	TRBD1
TGTGCCAGCAGTCCAACAGGGATGGAGAACACCGGGGAGCTGTTTTTT	CASSPTGMENTGELFF	TRBJ2-2	few	TRBV6-1	.
TGTGCCAGCAGCGTAGGGGCTGACGGGTATGGGAACACCGGGGAGCTGTTTTTT	CASSVGADGYGNTGELFF	TRBJ2-2	many	TRBV9	.
TGCGCCAGCAGCCAAGATTACAGGGACCCCAATTCACCCCTCCACTTT	CASSQDYRDPNSPLHF	TRBJ1-6	few	TRBV4-1	.
TGCAGCGTTGACGGGGAAACGTGGCCAGAGGAGACCCAGTACTTC	CSVDGETWPEETQYF	TRBJ2-5	.	TRBV29-1	.
TGTGCCAGCAGCTTAATAGGGGATACGCAGTATTTT	CASSLIGDTQYF	TRBJ2-3	many	TRBV7-3	.
TGTGCCAGCAGCTCGGGGACAGACGGAAGCTCTGGGGCCAACGTCCTGACTTTC	CASSSGTDGSSGANVLTF	TRBJ2-6	.	TRBV11-2	TRBD1
TGTGCCAGCAGCCCCCGAGGGGGGGCCGATAATTCACCCCTCCACTTT	CASSPRGGADNSPLHF	TRBJ1-6	few	TRBV11-2	.
TGCAGTGCTGATACCTTTCAGCCCCAGCATTTT	CSADTFQPQHF	TRBJ1-5	.	TRBV20-1	.
TGTGCCAGCTGTCCTAGGGGTGGCCAGCCCCAGCATTTT	CASCPRGGQPQHF	TRBJ1-5	many	TRBV27	.
TGTGCCAGCACCCCATTCGGAACAGGGGTGCTCTATGGCTACACCTTC	CASTPFGTGVLYGYTF	TRBJ1-2	few	TRBV12-3/TRBV12-4	TRBD1
TGCGCCAGCAGCTTGGGGGGGGCTTTCAATCAGCCCCAGCATTTT	CASSLGGAFNQPQHF	TRBJ1-5	many	TRBV5-1	.
TGCAGTGCAGAGCCCCTAGCGGGGGCCGGGAGCTCCTACAATGAGCAGTTCTTC	CSAEPLAGAGSSYNEQFF	TRBJ2-1	many	TRBV20-1	TRBD2
TGTGCCGTGGGGCAAACCGGGGAGCTGTTTTTT	CAVGQTGELFF	TRBJ2-2	.	TRBV6-5	.
TGTGCCAGCAGCTTAGTAAGGCAGACTTCCTACGAGCAGTACTTC	CASSLVRQTSYEQYF	TRBJ2-7	.	TRBV7-8	.
TGTGCCAGCAGCCCCCCGGGGTCTAGCACAGATACGCAGTATTTT	CASSPPGSSTDTQYF	TRBJ2-3	many	TRBV7-9	.
TGTGCCAGCAGCCAACCGGGACAGAACACCGGGGAGCTGTTTTTT	CASSQPGQNTGELFF	TRBJ2-2	many	TRBV3-1	.
TGTGCCAGCAGCGCTGGGGCACAAAACTCCTACGAGCAGTACTTC	CASSAGAQNSYEQYF	TRBJ2-7	.	TRBV12-3/TRBV12-4	.
TGTGCCAGCAGCTTAGCGCCTAGGGGGCAGTACTTC	CASSLAPRGQYF	TRBJ2-7	.	TRBV7-9	.
TGCGCCAGCAGCTCCTCCCCCACAGATACGCAGTATTTT	CASSSSPTDTQYF	TRBJ2-3	many	TRBV5-1	.
TGCAGTGCCGGGGACATCTCTGGAAACACCATATATTTT	CSAGDISGNTIYF	TRBJ1-3	few	TRBV20-1	.
TGCGCCAGCAGCACCCAGGGGGTGTCCTACGAGCAGTACTTC	CASSTQGVSYEQYF	TRBJ2-7	.	TRBV5-1	TRBD1
TGTGCCAGCAGTCTGACAGGACACGAGGAAAAACTGTTTTTT	CASSLTGHEEKLFF	TRBJ1-4	.	TRBV12-3/TRBV12-4	.